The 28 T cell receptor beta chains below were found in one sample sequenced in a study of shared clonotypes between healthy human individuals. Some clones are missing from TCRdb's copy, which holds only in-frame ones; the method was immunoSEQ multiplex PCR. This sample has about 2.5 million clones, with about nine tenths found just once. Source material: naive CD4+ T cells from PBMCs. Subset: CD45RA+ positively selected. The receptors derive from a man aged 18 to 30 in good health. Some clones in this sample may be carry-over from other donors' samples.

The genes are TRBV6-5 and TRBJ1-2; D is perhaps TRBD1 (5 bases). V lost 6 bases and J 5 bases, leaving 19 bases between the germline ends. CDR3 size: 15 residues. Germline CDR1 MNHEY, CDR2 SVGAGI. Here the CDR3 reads CASRRDRDLTYGYTF. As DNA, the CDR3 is TGTGCCAGCAGAAGGGACCGGGACCTTACATATGGCTACACCTTC.

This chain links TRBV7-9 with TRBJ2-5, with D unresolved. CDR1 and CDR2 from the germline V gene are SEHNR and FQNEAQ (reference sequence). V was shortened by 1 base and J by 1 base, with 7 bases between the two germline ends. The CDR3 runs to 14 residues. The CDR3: CASSLDSFQETQYF. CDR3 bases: TGTGCCAGCAGCTTAGACAGCTTCCAAGAGACCCAGTACTTC.

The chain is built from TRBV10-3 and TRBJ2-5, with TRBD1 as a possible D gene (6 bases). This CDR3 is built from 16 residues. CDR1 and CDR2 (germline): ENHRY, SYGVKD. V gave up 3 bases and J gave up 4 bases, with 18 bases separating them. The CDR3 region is CAISEWGRGRSETQYF. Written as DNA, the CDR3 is TGTGCCATCAGTGAATGGGGCAGGGGTCGTTCAGAGACCCAGTACTTC.

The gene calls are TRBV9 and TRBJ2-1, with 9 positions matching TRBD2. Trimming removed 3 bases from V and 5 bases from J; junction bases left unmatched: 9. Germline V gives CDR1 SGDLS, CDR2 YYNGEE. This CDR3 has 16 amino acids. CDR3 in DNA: TGTGCCAGCAGCGCCCAAGCGGGAGGAACTCACAATGAGCAGTTCTTC. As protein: CASSAQAGGTHNEQFF.

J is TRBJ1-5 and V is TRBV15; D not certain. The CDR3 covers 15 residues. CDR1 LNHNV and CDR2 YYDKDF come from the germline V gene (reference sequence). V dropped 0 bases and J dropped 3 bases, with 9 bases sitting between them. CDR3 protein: CATSRDQQHNQPQHF. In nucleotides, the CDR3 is TGTGCCACCAGCAGAGATCAGCAGCACAATCAGCCCCAGCATTTT.

CDR3 coding DNA: TGTGCCAGCAGCCCTAGGGTACTAGCGGGAGAAGAGACCCAGTACTTC. Protein sequence: CASSPRVLAGEETQYF. This chain uses TRBV7-6 with TRBJ2-5, with 11 bases lining up with TRBD2. The CDR3 is 16 residues long. V lost 5 bases and J lost 3; bases outside the gene matches: 8. Germline V gene data show CDR1 as SGHVS and CDR2 as FNYEAQ. The whole variable domain, filled in from reference TRBV7-6 and TRBJ2-5, reads GAGVSQSPRYKVTKRGQDVALRCDPISGHVSLYWYRQALGQGPEFLTYFNYEAQQDKSGLPNDRFSAERPEGSISTLTIQRTEQRDSAMYRCASSPRVLAGEETQYFGPGTRLLVL.

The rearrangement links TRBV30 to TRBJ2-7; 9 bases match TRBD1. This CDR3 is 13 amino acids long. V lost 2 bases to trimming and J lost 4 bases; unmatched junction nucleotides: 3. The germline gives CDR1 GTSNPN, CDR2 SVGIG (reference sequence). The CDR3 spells CAWSTGGAYEQYF. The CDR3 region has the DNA TGTGCCTGGAGTACAGGGGGCGCATACGAGCAGTACTTC. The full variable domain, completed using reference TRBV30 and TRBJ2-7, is SQTIHQWPATLVQPVGSPLSLECTVEGTSNPNLYWYRQAAGRGLQLLFYSVGIGQISSEVPQNLSASRPQDRQFILSSKKLLLSDSGFYLCAWSTGGAYEQYFGPGTRLTVT.

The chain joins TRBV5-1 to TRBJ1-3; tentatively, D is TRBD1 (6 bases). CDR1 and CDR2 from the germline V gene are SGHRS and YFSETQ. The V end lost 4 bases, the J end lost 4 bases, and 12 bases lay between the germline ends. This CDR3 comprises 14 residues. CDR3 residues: CASSPGDGGNTIYF. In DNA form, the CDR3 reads TGCGCCAGCAGCCCAGGGGACGGGGGAAACACCATATATTTT.

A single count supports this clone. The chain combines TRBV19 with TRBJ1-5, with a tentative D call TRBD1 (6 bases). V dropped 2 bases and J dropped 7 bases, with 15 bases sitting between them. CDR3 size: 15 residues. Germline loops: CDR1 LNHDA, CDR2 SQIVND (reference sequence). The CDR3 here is CASSIYRVVLQPQHF. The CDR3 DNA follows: TGTGCCAGTAGTATATACAGGGTAGTTCTCCAGCCCCAGCATTTT.

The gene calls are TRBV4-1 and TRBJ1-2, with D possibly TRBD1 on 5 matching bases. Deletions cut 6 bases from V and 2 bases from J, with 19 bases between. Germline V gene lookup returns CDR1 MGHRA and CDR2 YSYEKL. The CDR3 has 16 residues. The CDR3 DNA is TGCGCCAGCAGACCAGAGGAGAACAGGAGCAACTATGGCTACACCTTC. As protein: CASRPEENRSNYGYTF.

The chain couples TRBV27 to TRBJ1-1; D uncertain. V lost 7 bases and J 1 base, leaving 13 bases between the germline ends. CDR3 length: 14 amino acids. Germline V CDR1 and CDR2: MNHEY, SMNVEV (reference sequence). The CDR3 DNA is TGTGCCAGCAAGCCTGAATCCTGGAACACTGAAGCTTTCTTT. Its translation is CASKPESWNTEAFF.

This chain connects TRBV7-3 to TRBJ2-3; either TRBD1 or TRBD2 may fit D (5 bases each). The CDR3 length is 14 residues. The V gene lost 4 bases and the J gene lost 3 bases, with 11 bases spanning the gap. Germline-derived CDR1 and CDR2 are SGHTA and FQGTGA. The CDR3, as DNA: TGTGCCAGCAGCTCGGCCTGGGGGACAGATACGCAGTATTTT. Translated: CASSSAWGTDTQYF.

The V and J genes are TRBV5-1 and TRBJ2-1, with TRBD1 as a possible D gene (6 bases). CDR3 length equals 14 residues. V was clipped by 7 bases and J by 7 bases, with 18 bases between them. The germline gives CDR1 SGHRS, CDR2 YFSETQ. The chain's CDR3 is CASRVQTGSNEQFF. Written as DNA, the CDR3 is TGCGCCAGCCGAGTCCAAACAGGGTCTAATGAGCAGTTCTTC.

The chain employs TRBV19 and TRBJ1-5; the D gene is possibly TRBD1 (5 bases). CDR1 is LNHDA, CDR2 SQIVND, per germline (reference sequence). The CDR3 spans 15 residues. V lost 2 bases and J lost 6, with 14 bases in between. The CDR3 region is CASSISPGRGQPQHF. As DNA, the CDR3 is TGTGCCAGTAGTATATCTCCAGGGCGCGGTCAGCCCCAGCATTTT.

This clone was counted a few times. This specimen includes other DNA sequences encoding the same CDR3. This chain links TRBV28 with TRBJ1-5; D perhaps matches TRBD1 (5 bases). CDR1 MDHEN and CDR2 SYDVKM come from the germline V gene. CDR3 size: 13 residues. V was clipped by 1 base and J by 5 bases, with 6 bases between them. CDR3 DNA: TGTGCCAGCAGTTTATCCAGGGATCAGCCCCAGCATTTT. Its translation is CASSLSRDQPQHF.

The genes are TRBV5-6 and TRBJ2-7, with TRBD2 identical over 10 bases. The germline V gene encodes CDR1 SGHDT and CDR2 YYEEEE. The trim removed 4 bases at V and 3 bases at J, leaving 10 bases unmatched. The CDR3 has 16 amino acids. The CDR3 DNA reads TGTGCCAGCAGCACCACCACTAGCGGGACTAGCTACGAGCAGTACTTC. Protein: CASSTTTSGTSYEQYF.

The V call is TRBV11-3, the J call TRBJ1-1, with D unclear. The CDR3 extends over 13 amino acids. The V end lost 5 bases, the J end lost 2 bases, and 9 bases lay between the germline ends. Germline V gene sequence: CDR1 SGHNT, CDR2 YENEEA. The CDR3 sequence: CASSVASNTEAFF. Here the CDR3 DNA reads TGTGCCAGCAGCGTAGCCTCAAACACTGAAGCTTTCTTT.

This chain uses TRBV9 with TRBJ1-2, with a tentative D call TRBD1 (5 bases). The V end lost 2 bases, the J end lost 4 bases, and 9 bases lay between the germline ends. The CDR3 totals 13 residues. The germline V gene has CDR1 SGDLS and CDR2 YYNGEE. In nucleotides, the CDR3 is TGTGCCAGCAGCGTGGAGGGACTCTATGGCTACACCTTC. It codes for CASSVEGLYGYTF. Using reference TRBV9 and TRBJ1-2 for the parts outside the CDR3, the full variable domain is DSGVTQTPKHLITATGQRVTLRCSPRSGDLSVYWYQQSLDQGLQFLIQYYNGEERAKGNILERFSAQQFPDLHSELNLSSLELGDSALYFCASSVEGLYGYTFGSGTRLTVV.

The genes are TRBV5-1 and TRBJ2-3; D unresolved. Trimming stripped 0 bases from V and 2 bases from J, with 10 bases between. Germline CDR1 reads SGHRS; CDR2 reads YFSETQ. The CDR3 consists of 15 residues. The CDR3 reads CASSLGEPVTDTQYF. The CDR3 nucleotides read TGCGCCAGCAGCTTGGGGGAACCTGTCACAGATACGCAGTATTTT.

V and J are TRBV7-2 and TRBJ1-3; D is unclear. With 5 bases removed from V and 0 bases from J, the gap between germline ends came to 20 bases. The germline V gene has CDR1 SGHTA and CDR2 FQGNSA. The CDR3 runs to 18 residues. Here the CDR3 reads CASSKEAGPPLSGNTIYF. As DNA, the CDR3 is TGTGCCAGCAGCAAAGAGGCCGGCCCACCCCTCTCTGGAAACACCATATATTTT.

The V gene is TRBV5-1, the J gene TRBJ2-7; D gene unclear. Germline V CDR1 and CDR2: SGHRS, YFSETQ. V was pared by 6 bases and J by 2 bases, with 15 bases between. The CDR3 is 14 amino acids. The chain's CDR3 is CASTSPVGPYEQYF. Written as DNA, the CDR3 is TGCGCCAGCACCAGCCCGGTCGGCCCCTACGAGCAGTACTTC.

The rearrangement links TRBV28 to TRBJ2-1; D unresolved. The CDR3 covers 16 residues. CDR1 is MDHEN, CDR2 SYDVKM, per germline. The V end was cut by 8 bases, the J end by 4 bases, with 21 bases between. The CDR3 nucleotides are TGTGCCAGCTACCAGCAAGGAGACCCTACTTACAATGAGCAGTTCTTC. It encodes CASYQQGDPTYNEQFF.

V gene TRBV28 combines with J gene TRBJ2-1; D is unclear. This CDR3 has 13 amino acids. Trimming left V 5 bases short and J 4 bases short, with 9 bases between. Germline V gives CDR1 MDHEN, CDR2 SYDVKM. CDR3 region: CASSLDEYNEQFF. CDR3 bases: TGTGCCAGCAGTCTGGACGAGTACAATGAGCAGTTCTTC. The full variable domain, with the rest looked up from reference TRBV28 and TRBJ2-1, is DVKVTQSSRYLVKRTGEKVFLECVQDMDHENMFWYRQDPGLGLRLIYFSYDVKMKEKGDIPEGYSVSREKKERFSLILESASTNQTSMYLCASSLDEYNEQFFGPGTRLTVL.

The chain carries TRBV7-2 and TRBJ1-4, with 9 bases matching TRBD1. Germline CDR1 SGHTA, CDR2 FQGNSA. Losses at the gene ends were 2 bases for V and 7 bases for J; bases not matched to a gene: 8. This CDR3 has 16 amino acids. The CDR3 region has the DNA TGTGCCAGCAGCTTATCCTGGGGACAGGGTGGTGAAAAACTGTTTTTT. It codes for CASSLSWGQGGEKLFF.

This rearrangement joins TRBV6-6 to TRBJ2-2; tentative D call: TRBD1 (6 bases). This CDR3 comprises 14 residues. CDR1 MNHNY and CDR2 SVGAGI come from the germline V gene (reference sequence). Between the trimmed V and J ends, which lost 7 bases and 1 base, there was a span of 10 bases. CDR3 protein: CASNRALNTGELFF. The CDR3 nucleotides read TGTGCCAGCAACAGGGCCCTGAACACCGGGGAGCTGTTTTTT.

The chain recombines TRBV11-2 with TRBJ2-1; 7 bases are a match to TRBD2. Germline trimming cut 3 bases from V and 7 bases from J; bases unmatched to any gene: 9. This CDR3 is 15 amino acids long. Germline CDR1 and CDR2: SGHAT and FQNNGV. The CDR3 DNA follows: TGTGCCAGCAGCTTCACTAGCGAGGTTTTGAATGAGCAGTTCTTC. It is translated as CASSFTSEVLNEQFF.

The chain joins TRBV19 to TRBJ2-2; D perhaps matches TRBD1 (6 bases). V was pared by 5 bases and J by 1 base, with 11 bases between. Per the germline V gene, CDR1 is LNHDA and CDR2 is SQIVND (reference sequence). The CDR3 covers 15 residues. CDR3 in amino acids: CASSLTGLNTGELFF. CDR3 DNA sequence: TGTGCCAGTAGTTTAACAGGGCTGAACACCGGGGAGCTGTTTTTT.

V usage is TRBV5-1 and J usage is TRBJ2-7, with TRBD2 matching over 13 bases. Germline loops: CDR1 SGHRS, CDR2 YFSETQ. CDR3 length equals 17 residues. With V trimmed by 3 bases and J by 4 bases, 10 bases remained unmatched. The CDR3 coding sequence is TGCGCCAGCAGCTCTGGACTAGCGGGAGAGGGTAGGTACGAGCAGTACTTC. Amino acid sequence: CASSSGLAGEGRYEQYF.